This TCR beta chain was captured in a study of T cell clones after liver transplantation. Trimming cost V 3 bases and J 3 bases, with 12 bases left between them. The germline CDR1 and CDR2 sequences are MNHGY and SVAAGI. The CDR3 sequence is 15 residues long. Sequenced by immunoSEQ multiplex PCR; TCRdb stores in-frame clones only, minus some. The profile shows tens of thousands of clones, 70% of them singletons. This clonotype was obtained from a human patient who received a liver transplant. T cells may partly derive from the graft donor. The chain has TRBV6-9 and TRBJ1-3; no reliable D call. The sample was CD4+ T cells from blood, taken at the roughly 15-month timepoint. DNA for the CDR3: TGTGCCAGCAGTTACGGACCGATCAATGGAAACACCATATATTTT. Its protein is CASSYGPINGNTIYF.